The 8 T cell receptor beta chains listed next were all sequenced from one sample in a study of CD8 T cell repertoires and HIV-1 epitope variants. What these receptors recognize is not known. Assay used: immunoSEQ multiplex PCR; TCRdb lists only in-frame clones, some missing. The sample records a few thousand clones, more than 50% being singletons. The specimen was cultured CD8+ T cells derived from PBMCs. The source of these receptors is a male donor with HIV.

There are a few counts of this clone. The chain joins TRBV9 to TRBJ1-1; D ambiguous. Trimming cost V 4 bases and J 4 bases, with 14 bases left between them. CDR1 and CDR2 from the germline V gene are SGDLS and YYNGEE. The CDR3 consists of 14 residues. The DNA of the CDR3 is TGTGCCAGCAGCCCCTCCGGTGGCATCACTGAAGCTTTCTTT. It yields the protein CASSPSGGITEAFF.

This clone was counted only a few times. This chain joins TRBV29-1 and TRBJ1-2, with D perhaps matching TRBD1 (6 bases). V was trimmed by 6 bases and J by 5 bases, leaving 25 bases between them. This CDR3 is 16 amino acids long. The germline V gene encodes CDR1 SQVTM and CDR2 ANQGSEA. This chain's CDR3 is CSVLYSPDSRGYGYTF. CDR3 nucleotides: TGCAGCGTCCTCTACTCGCCGGACTCGAGGGGGTATGGCTACACCTTC.

The genes are TRBV19 and TRBJ2-1; possible D gene TRBD1, 5 bases. Trimming cost V 5 bases and J 0 bases, with 11 bases left between them. Germline values: CDR1 LNHDA, CDR2 SQIVND (reference sequence). The CDR3 covers 15 residues. CDR3 coding DNA: TGTGCCAGTAGTCTGGGGCCAAGCTCCTACAATGAGCAGTTCTTC. Translating gives CASSLGPSSYNEQFF.

This sequence joins TRBV27 and TRBJ2-1; 8 positions match TRBD2. V lost 4 bases to trimming and J lost 5 bases; unmatched junction nucleotides: 4. This CDR3 comprises 14 residues. CDR1 and CDR2 (germline): MNHEY, SMNVEV (reference sequence). The CDR3 nucleotides are TGTGCCAGCAGTTCAGGACTAGCCCACAATGAGCAGTTCTTC. Protein sequence: CASSSGLAHNEQFF.

CDR3 nucleotides: TGTGCCAGCAGCTGGCAGTCGACCAGGGGGCTATACGAGCAGTACTTC. It specifies CASSWQSTRGLYEQYF. This chain uses TRBV5-4 with TRBJ2-7, with 8 bases aligning to TRBD1. Per germline, CDR1 SGHNT and CDR2 YYREEE (reference sequence). The CDR3 has 16 amino acids. The V gene end was trimmed by 3 bases and the J gene end by 4 bases; junction bases not matched to a gene: 12.

This clone is large within its sample. J is TRBJ2-7 and V is TRBV5-1, with unresolved D. This CDR3 contains 14 residues. Trimming stripped 4 bases from V and 3 bases from J, with 14 bases between. Germline assignment: CDR1 SGHRS and CDR2 YFSETQ. CDR3 sequence (DNA): TGCGCCAGCAGCCCTGAGTTGGATTACTACGAGCAGTACTTC. Residues: CASSPELDYYEQYF.

In nucleotides, the CDR3 is TGTGCCAGCAGCCCGGGGGGAGGGGACTCCACTGAAGCTTTCTTT. It codes for CASSPGGGDSTEAFF. This chain connects TRBV5-6 to TRBJ1-1; D perhaps matches TRBD1 (5 bases). The CDR3 is made up of 15 amino acids. Trimming took 4 bases from V and 4 from J, leaving 17 bases between them. Germline V CDR1 and CDR2: SGHDT, YYEEEE.

The chain recombines TRBV7-2 with TRBJ1-1; D remains ambiguous. The CDR3 is 13 amino acids. The ends were cut back, 5 bases at V and 1 base at J, with 8 bases in the middle. Germline loops: CDR1 SGHTA, CDR2 FQGNSA. In nucleotides, the CDR3 is TGTGCCAGCAGCGTCCGACCGAACACTGAAGCTTTCTTT. Its protein product is CASSVRPNTEAFF.